One TCR beta chain is described in this entry. This sample is drawn from a study of blood T cell repertoires in COVID-19. TCRdb keeps only in-frame clones here, not all; method: immunoSEQ multiplex PCR. The sample has around 330,000 clones, around nine tenths seen once. The V end was cut by 4 bases, the J end by 0 bases, with 7 bases between. Germline CDR1 is GTSNPN and CDR2 is SVGIG (reference sequence). The CDR3 covers 13 residues. This chain uses TRBV30 with TRBJ2-4, with a tentative D call TRBD2 (6 bases). This sequence was found in a man aged 55 to 70 who had recovered from COVID-19. Sample: PBMCs or T cells enriched from blood (not recorded which). The CDR3, as DNA: TGTGCCTGGACGGGGGAAGCCAAAAACATTCAGTACTTC. Protein product: CAWTGEAKNIQYF.